These T cell receptor beta chains were read from a single sample in a study of response to subunit inactivated influenza vaccine. TCRdb passed the RT-PCR reads through MiXCR, listing each CDR3 protein once. The sample consists of fewer than 750,000 distinct CDR3 sequences, 12% to 15% of them appearing once. Sample: PBMCs from blood, taken 11 to 12 days after vaccination. The receptors come from a man aged 45 to 65 who received an inactivated influenza vaccine. The CDR3 runs from the conserved cysteine through the conserved F or W. Fields, in order: J gene, clone size, V gene, D gene, CDR3 protein, CDR3 DNA. D genes are given only for firm matches. Size is omitted from some rows. Given values are once, few, many or a class for expanded clones.

TRBJ2-1 | NA | TRBV12-3/TRBV12-4 | NA | CASNAIRDGSSYNEQFF | TGTGCCAGCAACGCAATAAGGGACGGAAGCTCCTACAATGAGCAGTTCTTC
TRBJ2-7 | few | TRBV6-2/TRBV6-3 | NA | CASSYSSVSGYSSYEQYF | TGTGCCAGCAGTTACTCGAGCGTGAGCGGCTATAGCTCCTACGAGCAGTACTTC
TRBJ2-7 | NA | TRBV28 | TRBD1 | CASSSRTGQEYF | TGTGCCAGCAGTTCAAGGACAGGGCAGGAGTACTTC
TRBJ2-2 | few | TRBV3-1 | TRBD1 | CASSPWDRGFSNTGELFF | TGTGCCAGCAGCCCATGGGACAGGGGTTTTTCAAACACCGGGGAGCTGTTTTTT
TRBJ1-6 | few | TRBV5-1 | NA | CASSLAQSSYNSPLHF | TGCGCCAGCAGCTTGGCACAGAGCTCCTATAATTCACCCCTCCACTTT
TRBJ2-7 | few | TRBV5-1 | NA | CASSLEWGAESEQYF | TGCGCCAGCAGCTTGGAGTGGGGGGCCGAGTCCGAGCAGTACTTC
TRBJ2-3 | NA | TRBV4-3 | TRBD1 | CASSQDTGAADTQYF | TGCGCCAGCAGCCAGGACACAGGGGCGGCAGATACGCAGTATTTT
TRBJ1-1 | few | TRBV28 | NA | CASSLGGGKTEAFF | TGTGCCAGCAGTTTAGGGGGCGGGAAGACTGAAGCTTTCTTT
TRBJ2-5 | few | TRBV5-5 | TRBD1 | CASSWSGTGGQETQYF | TGTGCCAGCAGCTGGTCCGGGACAGGGGGCCAAGAGACCCAGTACTTC
TRBJ2-5 | NA | TRBV29-1 | NA | CSVVEETQHF | TGCAGCGTTGTCGAAGAGACCCAGCACTTC
TRBJ1-5 | few | TRBV6-2/TRBV6-3 | NA | CASSYRPDQPQHF | TGTGCCAGCAGTTACCGGCCGGATCAGCCCCAGCATTTT
TRBJ1-2 | NA | TRBV29-1 | NA | CSVEGHDYGYTF | TGCAGCGTTGAGGGACACGACTATGGCTACACCTTC
TRBJ2-7 | NA | TRBV20-1 | TRBD2 | CSARDPASGSLASEQYF | TGCAGTGCTAGAGATCCGGCTAGCGGGAGTCTCGCCTCCGAGCAGTACTTC
TRBJ1-1 | NA | TRBV20-1 | NA | CSALTTENTEAFF | TGCAGTGCTTTAACAACAGAGAACACTGAAGCTTTCTTT
TRBJ1-2 | few | TRBV5-1 | TRBD1 | CASSPTTGDYGYTF | TGCGCCAGCAGCCCTACGACAGGGGACTATGGCTACACCTTC
TRBJ1-1 | few | TRBV28 | TRBD1 | CASSVTGGEAFF | TGTGCCAGCAGTGTTACAGGGGGCGAAGCTTTCTTT
TRBJ2-5 | few | TRBV7-9 | TRBD1 | CASSPGQGAFQETQYF | TGTGCCAGCAGCCCGGGACAGGGGGCATTCCAAGAGACCCAGTACTTC
TRBJ2-5 | few | TRBV20-1 | TRBD2 | CSALTSGRGEGGETQYF | TGCAGTGCTCTCACTAGCGGGAGAGGAGAAGGAGGGGAGACCCAGTACTTC
TRBJ1-2 | many | TRBV5-1 | NA | CASSLAMPAYGYTF | TGCGCCAGCAGCTTGGCCATGCCAGCCTATGGCTACACCTTC
TRBJ2-7 | few | TRBV29-1 | NA | CSVRVDWQTDF | TGCAGCGTGCGCGTAGACTGGCAGACGGACTTC
TRBJ2-1 | NA | TRBV19 | NA | CASSIGGYEQFF | TGTGCCAGTAGTATAGGGGGGTATGAGCAGTTCTTC
TRBJ2-3 | few | TRBV7-2 | TRBD1 | CASSLDGTGLTDTQYF | TGTGCCAGCAGCTTAGATGGGACAGGGCTAACAGATACGCAGTATTTT
TRBJ2-2 | NA | TRBV7-7 | NA | CVNHRFIGELFF | TGTGTCAATCATCGGTTTATCGGGGAGCTGTTTTTT
TRBJ1-4 | NA | TRBV7-9 | NA | CASSPDRGRGTEKLFF | TGTGCCAGCAGCCCCGACAGAGGGAGAGGGACTGAAAAACTGTTTTTT
TRBJ1-2 | NA | TRBV20-1 | TRBD1 | CSAIAGTDYGYTF | TGCAGTGCTATAGCTGGGACAGACTATGGCTACACCTTC
TRBJ2-7 | few | TRBV18 | NA | CASSTGRYEQYF | TGTGCCAGCTCAACAGGGCGCTACGAGCAGTACTTC
TRBJ1-5 | few | TRBV6-2/TRBV6-3 | NA | CASSLHRNQPQHF | TGTGCCAGCAGTCTACACCGCAATCAGCCCCAGCATTTT
TRBJ1-6 | few | TRBV20-1 | NA | CSARDRVFDSPLHF | TGCAGTGCTAGAGATAGGGTGTTTGATTCACCCCTCCACTTT
TRBJ2-7 | many | TRBV6-5 | NA | CASSYSGGPLYEQYF | TGTGCCAGCAGTTACTCGGGGGGGCCCCTCTACGAGCAGTACTTC
TRBJ2-4 | few | TRBV15 | NA | CATSREAKNIQYF | TGTGCCACCAGCAGAGAGGCCAAAAACATTCAGTACTTC
TRBJ2-3 | few | TRBV29-1 | NA | CSAREVPIGDTQYF | TGCAGCGCTCGTGAGGTGCCGATCGGGGATACGCAGTATTTT
TRBJ2-5 | many | TRBV4-3 | TRBD1 | CASSPSTGGETQYF | TGCGCCAGCAGCCCCTCGACAGGGGGTGAGACCCAGTACTTC
TRBJ2-7 | NA | TRBV27 | NA | CATPSHEQYF | TGTGCCACCCCCTCGCACGAGCAGTACTTC
TRBJ2-7 | few | TRBV5-1 | NA | CASSLGQDRGEYF | TGCGCCAGCAGCTTGGGCCAGGATCGTGGGGAGTACTTC
TRBJ1-1 | few | TRBV10-3 | NA | CAIKDRLNTEAFF | TGTGCCATCAAAGACAGGCTGAACACTGAAGCTTTCTTT
TRBJ2-2 | NA | TRBV7-9 | TRBD1 | CASSARQGRTGELFF | TGTGCCAGCAGCGCAAGACAGGGTCGGACCGGGGAGCTGTTTTTT
TRBJ2-7 | NA | TRBV6-1 | TRBD2 | CASSRFTGTKVGEQYF | TGTGCCAGCAGTCGCTTCACCGGGACTAAGGTGGGCGAGCAGTACTTC
TRBJ2-2 | few | TRBV29-1 | TRBD1 | CSVRGQGLNTGELFF | TGCAGCGTGAGGGGACAGGGCCTGAACACCGGGGAGCTGTTTTTT
TRBJ2-5 | few | TRBV29-1 | TRBD2 | CSVEKILAEETQYF | TGCAGCGTTGAAAAAATACTAGCGGAAGAGACCCAGTACTTC
TRBJ2-5 | few | TRBV5-1 | TRBD2 | CASSEGLGGETQYF | TGCGCCAGCAGCGAGGGACTAGGAGGCGAGACCCAGTACTTC
TRBJ2-3 | few | TRBV12-3/TRBV12-4 | TRBD1 | CASNPQGLVTDTQYF | TGTGCCAGCAATCCACAGGGGTTAGTAACAGATACGCAGTATTTT
TRBJ1-1 | many | TRBV7-2 | NA | CASSFIYREAFF | TGTGCCAGCAGCTTTATTTACAGGGAAGCTTTCTTT
TRBJ2-2 | many | TRBV6-2/TRBV6-3 | NA | CASSYGGPTNTGELFF | TGTGCCAGCAGTTACGGGGGTCCAACGAACACCGGGGAGCTGTTTTTT
TRBJ2-5 | NA | TRBV7-8 | NA | CASSLATHRASEETQYF | TGTGCCAGCAGCTTAGCGACACACAGGGCCAGTGAAGAGACCCAGTACTTC
TRBJ1-1 | few | TRBV7-2 | TRBD1 | CASSLRGTGSSTEAFF | TGTGCCAGCAGCTTACGGGGGACAGGCTCCTCCACTGAAGCTTTCTTT
TRBJ2-1 | few | TRBV5-1 | NA | CASSNPRGNEQFF | TGCGCCAGCAGCAACCCAAGAGGGAATGAGCAGTTCTTC
TRBJ1-5 | NA | TRBV12-3/TRBV12-4 | NA | CASSWEGNGPQHF | TGTGCCAGCTCTTGGGAGGGGAACGGGCCCCAGCATTTT
TRBJ2-7 | NA | TRBV19 | TRBD2 | CASSIDQLAGSYEQYF | TGTGCCAGTAGTATCGATCAACTAGCGGGCTCCTACGAGCAGTACTTC
TRBJ2-2 | few | TRBV9 | TRBD2 | CASSVVASGTGELFF | TGTGCCAGCAGCGTAGTGGCTAGCGGAACCGGGGAGCTGTTTTTT
TRBJ2-1 | NA | TRBV7-3 | TRBD2 | CASSSSGIGYNEQFF | TGTGCCAGCAGCTCCAGCGGGATAGGTTACAATGAGCAGTTCTTC
TRBJ2-6 | few | TRBV7-9 | NA | CASSLAGTSGANVLTF | TGTGCCAGCAGCTTGGCTGGGACATCCGGGGCCAACGTCCTGACTTTC
TRBJ1-5 | few | TRBV20-1 | NA | CSALPGGYSNQPQHF | TGCAGTGCACTCCCCGGGGGATATAGCAATCAGCCCCAGCATTTT